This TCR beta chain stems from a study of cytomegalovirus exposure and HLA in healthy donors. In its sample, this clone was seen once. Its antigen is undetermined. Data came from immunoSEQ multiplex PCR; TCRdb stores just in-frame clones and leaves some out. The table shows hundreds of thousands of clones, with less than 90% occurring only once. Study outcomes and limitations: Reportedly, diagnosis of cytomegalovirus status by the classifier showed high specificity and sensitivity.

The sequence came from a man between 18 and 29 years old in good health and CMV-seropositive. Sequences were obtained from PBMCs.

CDR3 sequence: CASSPKSGPYNEQFF. The CDR3 nucleotides are TGTGCCAGCAGCCCCAAGTCCGGACCTTACAATGAGCAGTTCTTC. V usage is TRBV7-8 and J usage is TRBJ2-1, with D hard to call. V was pared by 5 bases and J by 4 bases, with 15 bases between. Germline V gives CDR1 SGHVS, CDR2 FQNEAQ. The CDR3 has 15 residues.